This T cell receptor beta chain came from a study of neoadjuvant anti-PD-1 for oral cavity cancer. Germline CDR1 MNHEY, CDR2 SVGAGI. Trimming stripped 0 bases from V and 2 bases from J, with 4 bases between. The CDR3 has 13 residues. Clones were read by immunoSEQ multiplex PCR, and TCRdb kept only the in-frame ones, dropping some. The table has 30,000 to 40,000 clones, roughly 89% seen once; the top ten hold 3.5%. This rearrangement joins TRBV6-5 to TRBJ1-1; no firm D call. This sample comprised PBMCs, obtained before nivolumab (anti-PD-1) treatment. The TCR comes from a person between 35 and 79 years old with oral cavity squamous cell carcinoma. Here the CDR3 reads CASSYSRNTEAFF. The CDR3 nucleotides read TGTGCCAGCAGTTACTCCCGTAACACTGAAGCTTTCTTT.